Below are 24 T cell receptor beta chains sequenced from a single sample in a study of T cells in Graves' hyperthyroidism and ophthalmopathy. Amplified TCR beta CDR3 regions derived from RNA transcripts. HTBI primers drove first-round RT-PCR of the TCR CDR3. TCRdb called the multiplex PCR reads again in MiXCR, with one record for every CDR3 protein. The profile shows approximately 640,000 distinct CDR3 sequences, about 18% of them singletons. The sequencing sample was made of blood. Receptors were obtained from a man between 50 and 59 years old with Graves' hyperthyroidism.

This clonotype was observed a few times. V is TRBV19 and J is TRBJ1-5; D is unresolved. V was trimmed by 6 bases and J by 0 bases, leaving 6 bases between them. CDR1 is LNHDA, CDR2 SQIVND, per germline (reference sequence). The length of the CDR3 is 13 residues. CDR3 residues: CASSKNSNQPQHF. Here the CDR3 DNA reads TGTGCCAGTAGCAAGAATAGCAATCAGCCCCAGCATTTT.

This clonotype came up many times. The CDR3 bases are TGTGCTAGTGGTTTGGTGGGATCTGGGACTAGCGGGAGTAGTCAGCAGTTCTTC. Residues: CASGLVGSGTSGSSQQFF. The chain recombines TRBV12-5 with TRBJ2-1; 14 nucleotides align to TRBD2. Germline V lookup: CDR1 LGHNT, CDR2 FRNRAP. After removal of 0 bases from V and 11 bases from J, the junction contained 12 bases not matched to a gene. The CDR3 spans 18 residues.

V gene TRBV19 combines with J gene TRBJ2-3, with a weak D call TRBD1 (7 bases). This CDR3 is built from 15 residues. Germline CDR1 is LNHDA and CDR2 is SQIVND (reference sequence). V was shortened by 7 bases and J by 2 bases, with 16 bases between the two germline ends. The CDR3 DNA is TGTGCCAGTAACGCGGGACAGTTACACACAGATACGCAGTATTTT. As protein: CASNAGQLHTDTQYF.

This clonotype was seen at least ten times. The chain has TRBV11-2 and TRBJ2-7; D is unresolved. Trimming took off 1 base at V and 7 bases at J, with 8 bases between the two ends. Germline CDR1 SGHAT, CDR2 FQNNGV. This CDR3 spans 12 amino acids. The CDR3 DNA is TGTGCCAGCAGCTTAGTGGATACAGAGCAGTACTTC. Its protein is CASSLVDTEQYF.

The sample holds many counts of this clonotype. The chain recombines TRBV11-2 with TRBJ2-7; D might be TRBD1 (6 bases). Germline CDR1 SGHAT, CDR2 FQNNGV. This CDR3 spans 13 amino acids. The germline V and J ends were trimmed by 0 bases and 7 bases, with 10 bases remaining between them. The CDR3 bases are TGTGCCAGCAGCTTAGACAGGGGCCGGGAGCAGTACTTC. This sequence encodes CASSLDRGREQYF. The full variable domain, with the rest looked up from reference TRBV11-2 and TRBJ2-7, is EAGVAQSPRYKIIEKRQSVAFWCNPISGHATLYWYQQILGQGPKLLIQFQNNGVVDDSQLPKDRFSAERLKGVDSTLKIQPAKLEDSAVYLCASSLDRGREQYFGPGTRLTVT.

This clonotype was counted only a few times. This chain joins TRBV20-1 and TRBJ1-4; D is uncertain. Germline V gene lookup returns CDR1 DFQATT and CDR2 SNEGSKA (reference sequence). V was shortened by 6 bases and J by 0 bases, with 8 bases between the two germline ends. The length of the CDR3 is 13 residues. Written as DNA, the CDR3 is TGCAGTGCAACTCCCGCAACTAATGAAAAACTGTTTTTT. This gives the protein CSATPATNEKLFF.

CDR3 DNA: TGTGCCACCAGTGATTTGGGGACAGGGGGTTTGGTTTTCACAGATACGCAGTATTTT. Its translation is CATSDLGTGGLVFTDTQYF. V gene TRBV24-1 combines with J gene TRBJ2-3; TRBD1 matches 11 bases. CDR3 length equals 19 residues. With 0 bases clipped from V and 2 bases from J, the junction kept 9 bases outside the gene matches. The germline gives CDR1 KGHDR, CDR2 SFDVKD.

This clonotype was recorded many times. The chain is built from TRBV9 and TRBJ2-5; unclear D gene. The CDR3 extends over 12 amino acids. Germline loops: CDR1 SGDLS, CDR2 YYNGEE. Trimming shortened V by 0 bases and J by 7 bases, and 7 bases separated the two germline ends. For the CDR3, the DNA is TGTGCCAGCAGCGTAGAACCGGGGACCCAGTACTTC. It is translated as CASSVEPGTQYF.

In this sample, this clonotype turned up many times. This chain uses TRBV3-1 with TRBJ2-3, with D hard to call. CDR1 LGHDT and CDR2 YNNKEL come from the germline V gene (reference sequence). Trimming pared 6 bases from V and 4 bases from J, leaving 8 bases between. CDR3 size: 12 residues. CDR3 sequence: CASRSTADTQYF. The CDR3 nucleotides read TGTGCCAGCAGATCGACTGCAGATACGCAGTATTTT.

In its sample, this clonotype was seen many times. The rearrangement links TRBV28 to TRBJ2-7; TRBD2 aligns across 9 bases. V gave up 2 bases and J gave up 2 bases; unmatched junction bases: 4. Germline V CDR1 and CDR2: MDHEN, SYDVKM. This CDR3 contains 15 residues. For the CDR3, the DNA is TGTGCCAGCAGTTTAGGACTAGCGTCTGCCTACGAGCAGTACTTC. Translation gives CASSLGLASAYEQYF.

The gene calls are TRBV18 and TRBJ2-1, with D uncertain. Germline CDR1 and CDR2: KGHSH and LQKENI. Trimming took 2 bases from V and 1 from J, leaving 9 bases between them. This CDR3 has 15 residues. CDR3 protein: CASSPGGTSYNEQFF. The CDR3 DNA reads TGTGCCAGCTCACCAGGCGGAACTTCCTACAATGAGCAGTTCTTC.

This clonotype was counted many times. The rearrangement joins TRBV28 to TRBJ1-2, with 8 bases lining up with TRBD1. This CDR3 region has 13 residues. Unmatched junction bases numbered 4, after V lost 6 bases and J lost 4 bases. Germline values: CDR1 MDHEN, CDR2 SYDVKM. CDR3 region: CASSLQGGYGYTF. CDR3 coding DNA: TGTGCCAGCAGCCTACAGGGGGGCTATGGCTACACCTTC.

This clonotype came up a few times. The rearrangement joins TRBV3-1 to TRBJ2-3; 9 nucleotides agree with TRBD2. The CDR3 extends over 18 amino acids. CDR1 LGHDT and CDR2 YNNKEL come from the germline V gene (reference sequence). V lost 0 bases, J lost 2 bases, and 9 bases stayed unmatched. The CDR3 sequence: CASSQDGAGGSLTDTQYF. For the CDR3, the DNA is TGTGCCAGCAGCCAAGACGGAGCGGGAGGATCACTCACAGATACGCAGTATTTT.

On this clonotype: A much more abundant neighbour one base away suggests this may be a read error. The chain has TRBV7-3 and TRBJ2-1, with a weak D call TRBD1 (6 bases). The CDR3 contains 15 residues. Germline V gene data show CDR1 as SGHTA and CDR2 as FQGTGA. V lost 8 bases, J lost 2 bases, and 16 bases lay in between. In DNA form, the CDR3 reads TGTGCCAGCGGCCGAGGGGACACGGCCTACAATGAGCAGTTCTTC. This sequence encodes CASGRGDTAYNEQFF.

The chain carries TRBV7-9 and TRBJ2-7; TRBD2 matches at 8 bases. Unmatched junction bases numbered 8, after V lost 1 base and J lost 9 bases. The germline CDR1 and CDR2 sequences are SEHNR and FQNEAQ (reference sequence). The CDR3 extends over 14 amino acids. CDR3 nucleotide sequence: TGTGCCAGCAGCTTAGTTCTCCGGGGGGGCCGGCAGTACTTC. Protein sequence: CASSLVLRGGRQYF.

This rearrangement joins TRBV4-3 to TRBJ2-5; unclear D gene. V was pared by 0 bases and J by 3 bases, with 11 bases between. Germline lookup yields CDR1 LGHNA and CDR2 YSLEER. CDR3 length equals 15 residues. This CDR3 is CASSQEGRNEETQYF. The CDR3 DNA reads as TGCGCCAGCAGCCAAGAAGGGCGGAACGAAGAGACCCAGTACTTC.

V usage is TRBV5-6 and J usage is TRBJ1-4; unclear D gene. The CDR3 sequence is 15 residues long. CDR1 SGHDT and CDR2 YYEEEE come from the germline V gene. Deletions cut 1 base from V and 5 bases from J, with 12 bases between. The CDR3 protein is CASSLTPRRNEKLFF. The CDR3 DNA reads as TGTGCCAGCAGCTTGACTCCCAGGAGAAATGAAAAACTGTTTTTT.

This clonotype was seen ten or more times. The V and J genes are TRBV20-1 and TRBJ2-1, with 7 positions matching TRBD2. The CDR3 extends over 15 amino acids. V shed 5 bases and J 5 bases; nucleotides not matched to a gene: 12. The germline CDR1 and CDR2 sequences are DFQATT and SNEGSKA (reference sequence). For the CDR3, the DNA is TGCAGTGCTCAACCTTCTAGCGGACCAAACAATGAGCAGTTCTTC. It codes for CSAQPSSGPNNEQFF.

There are a few counts of this clonotype. This chain joins TRBV28 and TRBJ2-6; unclear D gene. The CDR3 spans 15 residues. Germline assignment: CDR1 MDHEN and CDR2 SYDVKM. Trimming cost V 2 bases and J 2 bases, with 7 bases left between them. In nucleotides, the CDR3 is TGTGCCAGCAGTTTAGTAAAAGCTGGGGCCAACGTCCTGACTTTC. As protein: CASSLVKAGANVLTF. The full variable domain, in which reference TRBV28 and TRBJ2-6 provide the parts outside the CDR3, is DVKVTQSSRYLVKRTGEKVFLECVQDMDHENMFWYRQDPGLGLRLIYFSYDVKMKEKGDIPEGYSVSREKKERFSLILESASTNQTSMYLCASSLVKAGANVLTFGAGSRLTVL.

This clonotype was seen a few times. The chain couples TRBV18 to TRBJ2-3; perhaps TRBD1 as D (6 bases). The germline V gene encodes CDR1 KGHSH and CDR2 LQKENI. Trimming left V 0 bases short and J 3 bases short, with 16 bases between. The length of the CDR3 is 17 residues. The CDR3 loop is CASSPPRNRDVTDTQYF. CDR3 nucleotides: TGTGCCAGCTCACCACCCAGGAACAGGGATGTTACAGATACGCAGTATTTT. The full variable domain, rest sourced from reference TRBV18 and TRBJ2-3, is NAGVMQNPRHLVRRRGQEARLRCSPMKGHSHVYWYRQLPEEGLKFMVYLQKENIIDESGMPKERFSAEFPKEGPSILRIQQVVRGDSAAYFCASSPPRNRDVTDTQYFGPGTRLTVL.

This chain connects TRBV2 to TRBJ1-2; unclear D gene. There are 17 residues in the CDR3. The germline V and J ends were trimmed by 0 bases and 5 bases, with 19 bases remaining between them. Per germline, CDR1 SNHLY and CDR2 FYNNEI. CDR3 loop: CASSEALRWGFGYGYTF. The CDR3 coding sequence is TGTGCCAGCAGTGAAGCGCTTCGTTGGGGATTCGGGTATGGCTACACCTTC.

The rearrangement uses TRBV6-5 and TRBJ2-2, with D unclear. From germline, CDR1 is MNHEY and CDR2 SVGAGI. This CDR3 is 14 amino acids long. The ends were cut back, 2 bases at V and 3 bases at J, with 7 bases in the middle. The CDR3 reads CASSYKSDTGELFF. The CDR3, as DNA: TGTGCCAGCAGTTACAAAAGTGACACCGGGGAGCTGTTTTTT.

The sample holds many counts of this clonotype. V and J are TRBV28 and TRBJ2-1, with D hard to call. CDR3 length: 14 amino acids. CDR1 MDHEN and CDR2 SYDVKM come from the germline V gene. The V end was cut by 8 bases, the J end by 2 bases, with 13 bases between. Written as DNA, the CDR3 is TGTGCCAGCCTCACGACACAGACCTACAATGAGCAGTTCTTC. It yields the protein CASLTTQTYNEQFF.

The sample holds a few counts of this clonotype. The CDR3 nucleotides read TGTGCCAGCAGCCCAAGCGGGAGGGGGAGCAATGAGCAGTTCTTC. Residues: CASSPSGRGSNEQFF. V gene TRBV7-3 combines with J gene TRBJ2-1; 10 bases agree with TRBD2. The V segment lost 5 bases and the J segment 6 bases; nucleotides outside the gene matches: 7. In germline, CDR1 is SGHTA, CDR2 FQGTGA. The CDR3 extends over 15 amino acids.